These 16 T cell receptor beta chains were all obtained from the same sample, sequenced in a study of identical twins. TCRdb reprocessed the 5' RACE reads with MiXCR, giving one entry per CDR3 protein. Among approximately 620,000 distinct CDR3 sequences listed, more than 6.5% were seen once. In addition, the sample was reused for a study of yellow fever vaccine responses in identical twins.

The sequenced material came from PBMCs. The source of these receptors is a woman aged 18-29 years in good health.

This clonotype has a count of ten or more. This chain joins TRBV6-5 and TRBJ2-7; no clear D gene. Germline CDR1 MNHEY, CDR2 SVGAGI. This CDR3 comprises 14 residues. V dropped 4 bases and J dropped 2 bases, with 12 bases sitting between them. CDR3 DNA: TGTGCCAGCAGTTCGACGAACAGTCCCTACGAGCAGTACTTC. Translating gives CASSSTNSPYEQYF.

This clonotype was recorded at least ten times. The chain combines TRBV27 with TRBJ2-2; D uncertain. The CDR3 has 12 residues. Trimming removed 8 bases from V and 0 bases from J, with 4 bases in between. The germline gives CDR1 MNHEY, CDR2 SMNVEV (reference sequence). CDR3 residues: CASGANTGELFF. The DNA of the CDR3 is TGTGCCAGCGGCGCGAACACCGGGGAGCTGTTTTTT.

The V gene is TRBV6-5, the J gene TRBJ2-3; 7 bases fit TRBD1. Germline V gene data show CDR1 as MNHEY and CDR2 as SVGAGI. The V segment lost 5 bases and the J segment 7 bases; nucleotides outside the gene matches: 9. The CDR3 is 14 residues long. The DNA of the CDR3 is TGTGCCAGCAGTGTACTAAGACAGGGAAATACGCAGTATTTT. Its protein product is CASSVLRQGNTQYF.

The chain carries TRBV3-1 and TRBJ2-5, with 9 positions matching TRBD2. Germline assignment: CDR1 LGHDT and CDR2 YNNKEL (reference sequence). Trimming removed 1 base from V and 3 bases from J; junction bases left unmatched: 6. The CDR3 is made up of 16 amino acids. This chain's CDR3 is CASSQGLAVKEETQYF. DNA of the CDR3: TGTGCCAGCAGCCAAGGACTAGCGGTTAAAGAAGAGACCCAGTACTTC.

The sample holds a few counts of this clonotype. This rearrangement joins TRBV6-6 to TRBJ1-1; D possibly corresponds to TRBD1 (5 bases). The CDR3 totals 12 residues. The V and J ends lost 6 bases and 7 bases respectively, with 12 bases between them. Germline CDR1 and CDR2: MNHNY and SVGAGI (reference sequence). The CDR3, as DNA: TGTGCCAGCAGCTATGACAGAAATGAAGCTTTCTTT. Translation gives CASSYDRNEAFF.

The chain joins TRBV30 to TRBJ2-7; D gene uncertain. The CDR3 loop spans 14 amino acids. Trimming took off 2 bases at V and 1 base at J, with 12 bases between the two ends. CDR1 is GTSNPN and CDR2 is SVGIG in the germline V gene (reference sequence). The CDR3 here is CAWSPAGLSYEQYF. CDR3 nucleotide sequence: TGTGCCTGGAGTCCGGCAGGCCTTTCCTACGAGCAGTACTTC.

The chain has TRBV3-1 and TRBJ2-2, with D unclear. The CDR3 length is 19 residues. Germline V gives CDR1 LGHDT, CDR2 YNNKEL (reference sequence). V dropped 0 bases and J dropped 5 bases, with 22 bases sitting between them. The CDR3 loop is CASSQENSGWAHPTGELFF. The DNA of the CDR3 is TGTGCCAGCAGCCAAGAAAATTCAGGCTGGGCTCACCCTACCGGGGAGCTGTTTTTT.

This clonotype was picked up many times. This chain uses TRBV7-9 with TRBJ1-2; D not resolved. Trimming removed 1 base at V and 0 bases at J, with 12 bases between. In germline, CDR1 is SEHNR, CDR2 FQNEAQ (reference sequence). The CDR3 consists of 16 residues. CDR3 protein: CASSLGEEETNYGYTF. The CDR3 region has the DNA TGTGCCAGCAGCTTAGGAGAGGAGGAGACTAACTATGGCTACACCTTC.

This clonotype was seen repeatedly, ten times or more. The chain has TRBV12-3 or TRBV12-4 and TRBJ1-5; D gene ambiguous. The CDR3 extends over 13 amino acids. V dropped 5 bases and J dropped 7 bases, with 12 bases sitting between them. CDR3 loop: CASSPDPQQPQHF. The CDR3 DNA sequence: TGTGCCAGCAGTCCGGACCCTCAACAGCCCCAGCATTTT.

The chain has TRBV4-3 and TRBJ2-3; the match to TRBD2 covers 9 bases. This CDR3 region has 17 residues. V was clipped by 0 bases and J by 2 bases; unmatched bases: 6. The V gene's germline CDR1 is LGHNA and CDR2 YSLEER. CDR3 sequence: CASSQDLSGGNTDTQYF. The CDR3 DNA follows: TGCGCCAGCAGCCAAGATCTTAGCGGGGGAAACACAGATACGCAGTATTTT.

In its sample, this clonotype was seen many times. The chain has TRBV29-1 and TRBJ2-1; 10 nucleotides agree with TRBD2. CDR3 size: 17 residues. CDR1 and CDR2 (germline): SQVTM, ANQGSEA. J was trimmed by 6 bases and V by 0 bases; bases with no gene match: 11. The CDR3 here is CSVEEPGLAYAGNEQFF. The CDR3 DNA follows: TGCAGCGTTGAAGAACCGGGACTAGCGTATGCTGGCAATGAGCAGTTCTTC.

The sample holds many counts of this clonotype. The J gene is TRBJ2-3, the V gene TRBV6-5; D gene uncertain. This CDR3 comprises 11 residues. Trimming took off 7 bases at V and 3 bases at J, with 5 bases between the two ends. Germline CDR1 reads MNHEY; CDR2 reads SVGAGI. The CDR3, as DNA: TGTGCCAGCATGGATACAGATACGCAGTATTTT. This translates into CASMDTDTQYF.

A few counts support this clonotype. V is TRBV5-6 and J is TRBJ1-5; D is perhaps TRBD1 (6 bases). V was trimmed by 3 bases and J by 6 bases, leaving 13 bases between them. The germline V gene has CDR1 SGHDT and CDR2 YYEEEE. The length of the CDR3 is 14 residues. This CDR3 is CASSSRQAGQPQHF. CDR3 bases: TGTGCCAGCAGCTCTCGACAGGCGGGTCAGCCCCAGCATTTT.

This clonotype was seen more than once but under ten times. This chain connects TRBV7-9 to TRBJ2-7; 8 bases align to TRBD1. CDR1 is SEHNR and CDR2 is FQNEAQ in the germline V gene (reference sequence). The CDR3 has 16 residues. The V segment lost 8 bases and the J segment 2 bases; nucleotides outside the gene matches: 14. The CDR3 DNA follows: TGTGCCAGCTCCTTCTCACCGGGACAGGCTGCCTACGAGCAGTACTTC. This encodes CASSFSPGQAAYEQYF.

This clonotype was counted many times. The rearrangement uses TRBV7-8 and TRBJ1-6, with TRBD1 as a possible D gene (6 bases). This CDR3 spans 12 amino acids. The germline V gene encodes CDR1 SGHVS and CDR2 FQNEAQ. The V and J ends lost 6 bases and 9 bases respectively, with 9 bases between them. Here the CDR3 reads CASRTGLSPLHF. The CDR3 nucleotides are TGTGCCAGCAGAACAGGGCTTTCACCCCTCCACTTT.

This clonotype occurred once. This chain connects TRBV7-3 to TRBJ2-3; 10 positions match TRBD2. V lost 4 bases to trimming and J lost 1 base; unmatched junction nucleotides: 8. This CDR3 contains 17 residues. The germline V gene encodes CDR1 SGHTA and CDR2 FQGTGA. CDR3 coding DNA: TGTGCCAGCAGCTATCGGGCTCTAGCGGGGGGCACAGATACGCAGTATTTT. Protein: CASSYRALAGGTDTQYF.